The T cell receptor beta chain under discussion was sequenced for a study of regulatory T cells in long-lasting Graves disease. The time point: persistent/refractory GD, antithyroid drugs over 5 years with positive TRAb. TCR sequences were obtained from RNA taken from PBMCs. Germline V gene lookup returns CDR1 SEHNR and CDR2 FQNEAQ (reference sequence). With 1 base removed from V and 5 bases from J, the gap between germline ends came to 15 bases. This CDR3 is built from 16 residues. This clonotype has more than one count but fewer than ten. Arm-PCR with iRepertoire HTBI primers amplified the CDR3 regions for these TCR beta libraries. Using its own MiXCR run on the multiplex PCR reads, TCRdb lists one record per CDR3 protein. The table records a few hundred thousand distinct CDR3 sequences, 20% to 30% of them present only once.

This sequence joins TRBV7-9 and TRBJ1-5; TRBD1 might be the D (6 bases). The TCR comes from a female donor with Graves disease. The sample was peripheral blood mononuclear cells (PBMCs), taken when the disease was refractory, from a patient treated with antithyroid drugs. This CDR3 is CASSLVGAPLDQPQHF. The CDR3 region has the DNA TGTGCCAGCAGCTTAGTGGGGGCGCCACTAGATCAGCCCCAGCATTTT.